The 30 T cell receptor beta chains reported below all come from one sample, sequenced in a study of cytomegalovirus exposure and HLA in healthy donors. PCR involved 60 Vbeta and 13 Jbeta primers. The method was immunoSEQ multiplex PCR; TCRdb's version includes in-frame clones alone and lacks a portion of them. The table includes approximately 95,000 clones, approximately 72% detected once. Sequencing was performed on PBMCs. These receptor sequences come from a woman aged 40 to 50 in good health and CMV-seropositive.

The CDR3 sequence is CASSAGTSGGEYEQYF. CDR3 coding DNA: TGCGCCAGCAGCGCCGGGACTAGCGGGGGAGAGTACGAGCAGTACTTC. J is TRBJ2-7 and V is TRBV5-1, with 14 bases identical to TRBD2. The CDR3 contains 16 residues. After removal of 4 bases from V and 4 bases from J, the junction contained 7 bases not matched to a gene. Germline CDR1 and CDR2: SGHRS and YFSETQ.

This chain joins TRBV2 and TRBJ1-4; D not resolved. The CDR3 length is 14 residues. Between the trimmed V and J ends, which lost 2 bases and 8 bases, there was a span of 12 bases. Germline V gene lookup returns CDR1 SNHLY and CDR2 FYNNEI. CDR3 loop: CASSEIGIAEKLFF. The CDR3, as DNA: TGTGCCAGCAGTGAAATCGGTATCGCAGAAAAACTGTTTTTT.

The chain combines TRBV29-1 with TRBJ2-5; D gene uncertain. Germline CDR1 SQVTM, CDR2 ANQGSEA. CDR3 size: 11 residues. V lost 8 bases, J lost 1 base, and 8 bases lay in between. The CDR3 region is CSMTLQETQYF. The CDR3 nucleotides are TGCAGCATGACACTCCAAGAGACCCAGTACTTC.

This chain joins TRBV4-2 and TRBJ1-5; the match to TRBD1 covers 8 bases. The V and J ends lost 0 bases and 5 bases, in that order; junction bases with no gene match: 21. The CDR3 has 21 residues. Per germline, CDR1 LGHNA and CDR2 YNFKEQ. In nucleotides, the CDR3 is TGTGCCAGCAGCCAAGATCTATTAAGGCCCGCGAGCAGGGGGCGCGATCAGCCCCAGCATTTT. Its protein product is CASSQDLLRPASRGRDQPQHF.

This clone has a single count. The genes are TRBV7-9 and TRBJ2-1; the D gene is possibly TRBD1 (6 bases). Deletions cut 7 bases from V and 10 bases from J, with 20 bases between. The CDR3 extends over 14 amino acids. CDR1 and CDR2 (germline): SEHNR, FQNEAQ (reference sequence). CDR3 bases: TGTGCCAGCATGCTACAGGGTCTAGCTGAGGAGCAGTTCTTC. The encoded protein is CASMLQGLAEEQFF.

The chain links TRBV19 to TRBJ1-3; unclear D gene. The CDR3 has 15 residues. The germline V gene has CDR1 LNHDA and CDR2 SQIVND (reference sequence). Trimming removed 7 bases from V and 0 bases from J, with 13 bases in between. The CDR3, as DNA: TGTGCCAGTAATGAGGACTCCCGCTCTGGAAACACCATATATTTT. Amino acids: CASNEDSRSGNTIYF.

The CDR3 DNA reads TGTGCCATCAGAGACAGGGGGCAAGAGACCCAGTACTTC. This translates into CAIRDRGQETQYF. This chain uses TRBV10-3 with TRBJ2-5; TRBD1 matches at 9 bases. The length of the CDR3 is 13 residues. Germline loops: CDR1 ENHRY, CDR2 SYGVKD. The V segment lost 6 bases and the J segment 2 bases; nucleotides outside the gene matches: 1.

The CDR3 is CASSSRPSGIYNEQFF. The CDR3 bases are TGTGCCAGCAGTTCCCGGCCTAGCGGCATCTACAATGAGCAGTTCTTC. The chain employs TRBV27 and TRBJ2-1, with TRBD2 matching 7 bases. Germline CDR1 reads MNHEY; CDR2 reads SMNVEV (reference sequence). The CDR3 runs 16 residues. V was pared by 4 bases and J by 3 bases, with 9 bases of the junction left unmatched.

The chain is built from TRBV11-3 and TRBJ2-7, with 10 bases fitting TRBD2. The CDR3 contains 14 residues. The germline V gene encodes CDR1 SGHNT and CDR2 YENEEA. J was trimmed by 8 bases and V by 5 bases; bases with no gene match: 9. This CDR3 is CASSGGLAGDKQYF. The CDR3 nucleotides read TGTGCCAGCAGCGGGGGGCTAGCGGGAGATAAGCAGTACTTC.

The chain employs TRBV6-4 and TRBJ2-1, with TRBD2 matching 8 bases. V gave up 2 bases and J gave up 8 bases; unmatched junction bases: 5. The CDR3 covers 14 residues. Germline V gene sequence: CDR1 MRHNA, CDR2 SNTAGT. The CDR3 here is CASSDTGGPDEQFF. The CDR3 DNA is TGTGCCAGCAGTGACACGGGAGGGCCGGATGAGCAGTTCTTC.

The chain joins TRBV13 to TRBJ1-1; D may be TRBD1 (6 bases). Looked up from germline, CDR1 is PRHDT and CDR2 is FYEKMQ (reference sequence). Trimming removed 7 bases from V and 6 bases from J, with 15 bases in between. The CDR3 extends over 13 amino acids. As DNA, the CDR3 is TGTGCCAGCAACAAAGGCAGGGGCGCTGAAGCTTTCTTT. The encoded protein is CASNKGRGAEAFF.

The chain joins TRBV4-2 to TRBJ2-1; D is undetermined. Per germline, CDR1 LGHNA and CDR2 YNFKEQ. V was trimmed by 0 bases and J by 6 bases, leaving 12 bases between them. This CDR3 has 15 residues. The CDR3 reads CASSQDSRATNEQFF. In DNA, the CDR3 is TGTGCCAGCAGCCAAGATTCCCGAGCAACCAATGAGCAGTTCTTC.

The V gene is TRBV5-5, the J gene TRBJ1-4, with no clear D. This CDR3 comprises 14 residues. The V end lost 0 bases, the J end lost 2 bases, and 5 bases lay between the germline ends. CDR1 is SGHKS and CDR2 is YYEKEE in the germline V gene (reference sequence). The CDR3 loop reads CASSLGETNEKLFF. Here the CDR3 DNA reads TGTGCCAGCAGCTTGGGGGAGACTAATGAAAAACTGTTTTTT.

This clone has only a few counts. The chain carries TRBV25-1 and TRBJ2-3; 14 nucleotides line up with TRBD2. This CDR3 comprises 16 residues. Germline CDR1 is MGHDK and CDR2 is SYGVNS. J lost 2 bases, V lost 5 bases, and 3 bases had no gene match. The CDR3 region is CASSPTSGRDTDTQYF. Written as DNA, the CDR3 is TGTGCCAGCAGTCCGACTAGCGGGAGGGACACAGATACGCAGTATTTT.

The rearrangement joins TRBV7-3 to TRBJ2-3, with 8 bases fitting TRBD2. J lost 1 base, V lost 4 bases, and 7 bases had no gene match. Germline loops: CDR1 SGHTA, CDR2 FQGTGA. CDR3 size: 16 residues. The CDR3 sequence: CASSSQSGSGTDTQYF. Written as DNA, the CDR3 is TGTGCCAGCAGCTCCCAAAGCGGGAGTGGCACAGATACGCAGTATTTT. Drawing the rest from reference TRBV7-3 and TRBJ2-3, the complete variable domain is GAGVSQTPSNKVTEKGKYVELRCDPISGHTALYWYRQSLGQGPEFLIYFQGTGAADDSGLPNDRFFAVRPEGSVSTLKIQRTERGDSAVYLCASSSQSGSGTDTQYFGPGTRLTVL.

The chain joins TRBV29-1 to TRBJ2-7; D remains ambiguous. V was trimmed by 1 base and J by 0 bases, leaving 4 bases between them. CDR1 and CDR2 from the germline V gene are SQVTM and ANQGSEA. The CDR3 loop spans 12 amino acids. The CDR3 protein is CSVEVNSYEQYF. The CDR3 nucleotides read TGCAGCGTTGAAGTTAACTCCTACGAGCAGTACTTC.

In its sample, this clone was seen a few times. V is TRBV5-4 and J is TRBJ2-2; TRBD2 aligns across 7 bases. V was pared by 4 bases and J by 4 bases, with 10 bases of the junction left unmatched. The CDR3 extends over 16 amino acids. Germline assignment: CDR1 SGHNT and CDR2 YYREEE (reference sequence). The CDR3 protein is CASSGLEGRGTGELFF. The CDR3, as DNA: TGTGCCAGCAGCGGACTCGAGGGGAGGGGCACCGGGGAGCTGTTTTTT.

DNA of the CDR3: TGCGCCAGCAGCTTAGGGGAGGAGGGCACTGAAGCTTTCTTT. Translated, it gives CASSLGEEGTEAFF. V gene TRBV5-1 combines with J gene TRBJ1-1, with D possibly being TRBD1 (5 bases). The CDR3 totals 14 residues. CDR1 is SGHRS and CDR2 is YFSETQ in the germline V gene. Trimming pared 2 bases from V and 4 bases from J, leaving 12 bases between.

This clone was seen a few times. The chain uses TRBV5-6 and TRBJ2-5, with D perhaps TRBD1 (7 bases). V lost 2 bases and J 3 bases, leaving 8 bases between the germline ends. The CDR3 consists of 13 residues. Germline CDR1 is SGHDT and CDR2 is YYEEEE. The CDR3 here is CASSFRGEETQYF. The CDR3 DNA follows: TGTGCCAGCAGCTTCAGGGGGGAAGAGACCCAGTACTTC.

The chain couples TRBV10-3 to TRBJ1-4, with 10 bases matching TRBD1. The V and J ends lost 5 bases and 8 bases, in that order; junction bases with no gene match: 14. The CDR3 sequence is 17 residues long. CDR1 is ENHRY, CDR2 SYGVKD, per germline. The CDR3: CAISPGQGEGPGEKLFF. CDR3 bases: TGTGCCATCAGTCCTGGACAGGGGGAGGGCCCTGGGGAAAAACTGTTTTTT.

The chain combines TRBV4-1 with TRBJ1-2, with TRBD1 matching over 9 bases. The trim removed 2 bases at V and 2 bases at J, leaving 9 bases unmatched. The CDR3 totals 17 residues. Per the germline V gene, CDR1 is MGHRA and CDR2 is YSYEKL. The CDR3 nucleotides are TGCGCCAGCAGCCAACTTGGGACAGGGTTCAAGAACTATGGCTACACCTTC. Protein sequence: CASSQLGTGFKNYGYTF.

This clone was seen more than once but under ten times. Here the CDR3 reads CASSLAYRTNSYEQYF. The CDR3 coding sequence is TGCGCCAGCAGCTTGGCTTACAGGACCAACTCCTACGAGCAGTACTTC. The chain recombines TRBV5-1 with TRBJ2-7, with D maybe TRBD1 (5 bases). V was shortened by 0 bases and J by 0 bases, with 13 bases between the two germline ends. This CDR3 has 16 amino acids. The germline V gene has CDR1 SGHRS and CDR2 YFSETQ.

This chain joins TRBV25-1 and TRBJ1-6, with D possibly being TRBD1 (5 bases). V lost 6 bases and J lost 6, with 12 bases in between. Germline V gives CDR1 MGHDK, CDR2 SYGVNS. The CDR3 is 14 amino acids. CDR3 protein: CASREGLPNSPLHF. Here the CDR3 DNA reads TGTGCCAGCAGGGAGGGGCTGCCTAATTCACCCCTCCACTTT.

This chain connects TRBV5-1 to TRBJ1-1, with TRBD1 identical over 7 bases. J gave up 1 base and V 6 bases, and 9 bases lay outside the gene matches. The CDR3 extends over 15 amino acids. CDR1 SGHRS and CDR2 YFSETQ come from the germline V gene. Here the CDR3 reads CASTTTGTGNTEAFF. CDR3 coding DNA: TGCGCCAGCACCACGACAGGGACGGGGAACACTGAAGCTTTCTTT.

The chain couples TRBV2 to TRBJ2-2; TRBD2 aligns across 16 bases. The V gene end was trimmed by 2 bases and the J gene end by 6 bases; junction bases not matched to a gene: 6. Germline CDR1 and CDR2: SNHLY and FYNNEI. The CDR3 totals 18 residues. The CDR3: CASSEKGLAGGGAGELFF. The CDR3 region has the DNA TGTGCCAGCAGTGAAAAGGGACTAGCGGGAGGGGGGGCCGGGGAGCTGTTTTTT.

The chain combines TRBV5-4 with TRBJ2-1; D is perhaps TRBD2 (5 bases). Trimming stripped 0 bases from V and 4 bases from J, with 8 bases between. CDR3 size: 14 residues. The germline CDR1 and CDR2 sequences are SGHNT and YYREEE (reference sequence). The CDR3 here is CASSLGLAYNEQFF. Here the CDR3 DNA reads TGTGCCAGCAGCTTGGGTCTAGCTTACAATGAGCAGTTCTTC.

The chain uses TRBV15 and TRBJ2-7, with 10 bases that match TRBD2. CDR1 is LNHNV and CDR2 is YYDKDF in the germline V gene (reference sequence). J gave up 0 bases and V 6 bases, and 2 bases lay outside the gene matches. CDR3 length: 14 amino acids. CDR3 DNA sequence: TGTGCCACCAGTACTAGCGGGACCTCCTACGAGCAGTACTTC. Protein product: CATSTSGTSYEQYF.

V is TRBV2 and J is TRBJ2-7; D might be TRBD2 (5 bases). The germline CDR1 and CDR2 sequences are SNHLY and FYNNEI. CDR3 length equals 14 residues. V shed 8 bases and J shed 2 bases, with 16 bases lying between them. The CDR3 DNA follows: TGTGCCAGCCTACTCGATGTGGGAGCCTACGAGCAGTACTTC. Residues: CASLLDVGAYEQYF. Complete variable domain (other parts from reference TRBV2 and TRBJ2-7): EPEVTQTPSHQVTQMGQEVILRCVPISNHLYFYWYRQILGQKVEFLVSFYNNEISEKSEIFDDQFSVERPDGSNFTLKIRSTKLEDSAMYFCASLLDVGAYEQYFGPGTRLTVT.

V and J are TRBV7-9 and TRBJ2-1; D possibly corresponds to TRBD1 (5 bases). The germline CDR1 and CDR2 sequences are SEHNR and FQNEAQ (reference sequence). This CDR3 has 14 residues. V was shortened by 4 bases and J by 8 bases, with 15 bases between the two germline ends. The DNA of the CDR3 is TGTGCCAGCAGCTACAGGACGGAGTTGTATGAGCAGTTCTTC. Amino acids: CASSYRTELYEQFF.

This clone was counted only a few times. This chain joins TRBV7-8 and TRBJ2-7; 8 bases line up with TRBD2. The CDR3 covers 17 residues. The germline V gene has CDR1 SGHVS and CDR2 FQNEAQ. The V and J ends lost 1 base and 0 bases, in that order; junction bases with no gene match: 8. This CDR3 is CASSLGGKRGRSYEQYF. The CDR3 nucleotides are TGTGCCAGCAGCTTAGGGGGGAAGCGGGGGCGCTCCTACGAGCAGTACTTC.